A selection of T cell receptor beta chains follows, all from one sample in a study of blood T cell repertoires in COVID-19. The method was immunoSEQ multiplex PCR; TCRdb's version includes in-frame clones alone and lacks a portion of them. The sample shows some 150,000 clones, around 80% of them seen only once. The sample taken for sequencing was PBMCs or T cells enriched from blood (not recorded which). The receptors derive from a man over 45 who had recovered from COVID-19. The conserved cysteine and the conserved F or W are not part of the CDR3 here.

v_call	j_call	cdr3_aa
TRBV5-1	TRBJ2-1	ASRYSISYNEQF
TRBV4-1	TRBJ2-2	ASSHPYSGGRTGELF
TRBV3-1/TRBV3-2	TRBJ1-4	ASSLGGGSHEKLF
TRBV27	TRBJ1-6	ASSLSDSSYNSPLH
TRBV27	TRBJ1-2	ASARQGNYGYT
TRBV6-1	TRBJ2-1	ASSEATSGGAFEQF
TRBV6-5	TRBJ2-5	ASKIGTSGAGTQY
TRBV30	TRBJ1-3	AWSVGASGNTIY
TRBV29-1	TRBJ1-1	SGRREAEAF
TRBV5-1	TRBJ1-4	ASSIGRGTNEKLF
TRBV2	TRBJ2-1	ASRMDREVSEQF
TRBV18	TRBJ2-7	ASSPPKSSYEQY
TRBV3-1/TRBV3-2	TRBJ1-3	ASSRADKGGRGNTIY
TRBV9	TRBJ2-5	ASSVGGGARETQY
TRBV6-4	TRBJ1-2	ASSDLATGEKGYT
TRBV6-5	TRBJ1-1	ASRTYRGQAF
TRBV6-6	TRBJ1-6	ASSRGEANSPLH
TRBV5-1	TRBJ1-2	ASSAGQGGFRNYGYT
TRBV2	TRBJ1-4	ASRARVLNEKLF
TRBV19	TRBJ1-4	ASRKDRVANEKLF
TRBV14	TRBJ2-3	ASSPSHRSSTDTQY
TRBV10-1	TRBJ2-1	ASSEARVGSYNEQF
TRBV7-2	TRBJ2-7	ASSLAAQGALFEQY
TRBV5-1	TRBJ2-3	ASSLPSGSPYTDTQY
TRBV29-1	TRBJ1-2	SGRQGPGYGYT
TRBV28	TRBJ1-2	ASSLWAGGYT
TRBV10-3	TRBJ2-5	AISESTSPRGRETQY
TRBV15	TRBJ1-3	ATSTPGELGRSGNTIY
TRBV11-2	TRBJ2-3	ASSLGVAGGSTDTQY